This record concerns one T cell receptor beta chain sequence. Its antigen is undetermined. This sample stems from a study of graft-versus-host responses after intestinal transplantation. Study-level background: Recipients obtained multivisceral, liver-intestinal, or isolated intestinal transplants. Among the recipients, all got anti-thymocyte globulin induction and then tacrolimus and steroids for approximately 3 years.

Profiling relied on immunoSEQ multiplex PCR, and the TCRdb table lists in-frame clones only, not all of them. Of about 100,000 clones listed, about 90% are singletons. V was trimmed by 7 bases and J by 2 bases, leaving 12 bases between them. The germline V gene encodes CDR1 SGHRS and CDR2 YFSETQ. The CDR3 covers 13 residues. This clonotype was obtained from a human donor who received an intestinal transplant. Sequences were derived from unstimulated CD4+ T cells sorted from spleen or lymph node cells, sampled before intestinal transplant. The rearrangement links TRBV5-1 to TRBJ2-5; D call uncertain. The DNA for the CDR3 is TGCGCCAGCTCATCTCGCAGGCAAGAGACCCAGTACTTC. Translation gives CASSSRRQETQYF.